Presented here are 17 T cell receptor beta chains from one specimen sequenced in a study of technical replicates of blood from several donors. Profiled with immunoSEQ multiplex PCR; TCRdb holds only in-frame clones, not every one. The sample comprises approximately 87,000 clones, approximately 94% of which are singletons, and under 0.3% rests with the top ten. The source material was T cells isolated from PBMCs. The receptors were sampled from a human donor in good health.

The chain couples TRBV9 to TRBJ1-6; D is unclear. CDR1 is SGDLS and CDR2 is YYNGEE in the germline V gene. The germline V and J ends were trimmed by 3 bases and 14 bases, with 12 bases remaining between them. The CDR3 sequence is 12 residues long. This CDR3 reads CASSATYMALHF. The CDR3 bases are TGTGCCAGCAGCGCCACTTATATGGCCCTCCACTTT.

The table lists this clone with a count of one. The rearrangement links TRBV19 to TRBJ1-1; the match to TRBD1 covers 11 bases. V trimming: 6 bases; J trimming: 10 bases; junction bases outside the gene matches: 4. Per germline, CDR1 LNHDA and CDR2 SQIVND (reference sequence). The CDR3 has 12 residues. CDR3 coding DNA: TGTGCCAGTAGCGGACAGGGGGCTGGAGCTTTCTTT. This codes for CASSGQGAGAFF.

The chain uses TRBV7-6 and TRBJ2-3; D is perhaps TRBD2 (5 bases). V shed 2 bases and J shed 0 bases, with 12 bases lying between them. The CDR3 runs to 16 residues. Germline V lookup: CDR1 SGHVS, CDR2 FNYEAQ. This chain's CDR3 is CASSLSKWESTDTQYF. As DNA, the CDR3 is TGTGCCAGCAGCTTAAGTAAGTGGGAGAGCACAGATACGCAGTATTTT.

This chain joins TRBV5-1 and TRBJ2-1; TRBD2 matches at 8 bases. The CDR3 is 14 residues long. The V gene end was trimmed by 0 bases and the J gene end by 9 bases; junction bases not matched to a gene: 5. CDR1 and CDR2 (germline): SGHRS, YFSETQ. CDR3 DNA: TGCGCCAGCAGCTTGGACGGGGGGGGGCCTGAGCAGTTCTTC. Translation: CASSLDGGGPEQFF. The entire variable domain, with the rest obtained from reference TRBV5-1 and TRBJ2-1, is as follows: KAGVTQTPRYLIKTRGQQVTLSCSPISGHRSVSWYQQTPGQGLQFLFEYFSETQRNKGNFPGRFSGRQFSNSRSEMNVSTLELGDSALYLCASSLDGGGPEQFFGPGTRLTVL.

The chain uses TRBV7-2 and TRBJ2-7; tentatively, D is TRBD2 (5 bases). Trimming cost V 5 bases and J 3 bases, with 8 bases left between them. The CDR3 covers 12 residues. Germline loops: CDR1 SGHTA, CDR2 FQGNSA. The CDR3 DNA reads TGTGCCAGCAGCCCCCGGGGCTACGAGCAGTACTTC. It translates to CASSPRGYEQYF.

CDR3 in DNA: TGTGCCAGCAAGGATAGCGGGAGGTTCTACGAGCAGTACTTC. This encodes CASKDSGRFYEQYF. The chain uses TRBV28 and TRBJ2-7; TRBD2 agrees at 10 bases. This CDR3 contains 14 residues. The V gene's germline CDR1 is MDHEN and CDR2 SYDVKM. The J segment lost 3 bases and the V segment lost 7 bases, leaving 6 bases of the junction unmatched.

The chain combines TRBV2 with TRBJ2-3; 10 bases are shared with TRBD1. The CDR3 length is 14 residues. CDR1 and CDR2 from the germline V gene are SNHLY and FYNNEI. The V gene end was trimmed by 9 bases and the J gene end by 7 bases; junction bases not matched to a gene: 10. DNA for the CDR3: TGTGCCAGGTCAAGACAGGGGGCTTCAAATACGCAGTATTTT. Translated, it gives CARSRQGASNTQYF.

The CDR3 DNA follows: TGTGCCAGCAGTTACAATTTGGGGACAGGGTATGGCTACACCTTC. Protein product: CASSYNLGTGYGYTF. The chain carries TRBV6-5 and TRBJ1-2; 9 nucleotides agree with TRBD1. Trimming at V came to 2 bases and at J to 5 bases, leaving 6 bases not matched to a gene. CDR1 is MNHEY, CDR2 SVGAGI, per germline. CDR3 length equals 15 residues.

The chain joins TRBV5-3 to TRBJ2-7; TRBD1 agrees at 9 bases. TRBV5-3 is designated an ORF whose function remains uncertain. The CDR3 contains 12 residues. The ends lost 8 bases at V and 4 bases at J; junction bases unmatched: 4. The CDR3 loop reads CARTGTGYEQYF. The CDR3 coding sequence is TGTGCCAGGACCGGGACAGGGTACGAGCAGTACTTC.

This clone was seen only once. The genes are TRBV15 and TRBJ2-2; 12 bases map to TRBD1. The ends lost 0 bases at V and 4 bases at J; junction bases unmatched: 3. Germline CDR1 reads LNHNV; CDR2 reads YYDKDF (reference sequence). The CDR3 has 17 residues. CDR3 region: CATSRDWGQGATGELFF. The CDR3 nucleotides are TGTGCCACCAGCAGAGATTGGGGACAGGGGGCCACCGGGGAGCTGTTTTTT. Using reference TRBV15 and TRBJ2-2 for the parts outside the CDR3, the full variable domain is DAMVIQNPRYQVTQFGKPVTLSCSQTLNHNVMYWYQQKSSQAPKLLFHYYDKDFNNEADTPDNFQSRRPNTSFCFLDIRSPGLGDTAMYLCATSRDWGQGATGELFFGEGSRLTVL.

The chain couples TRBV2 to TRBJ1-4; the D gene is possibly TRBD1 (6 bases). Trimming removed 8 bases at V and 7 bases at J, with 11 bases between. The CDR3 runs 12 residues. The germline gives CDR1 SNHLY, CDR2 FYNNEI. CDR3 loop: CASEVGGEKLFF. DNA for the CDR3: TGTGCCAGCGAGGTAGGGGGTGAAAAACTGTTTTTT.

The chain has TRBV6-5 and TRBJ2-3; TRBD2 aligns across 14 bases. Trimming removed 0 bases from V and 4 bases from J; junction bases left unmatched: 0. The CDR3 is 16 amino acids. Germline lookup yields CDR1 MNHEY and CDR2 SVGAGI. CDR3 sequence (DNA): TGTGCCAGCAGTTACTCGGGACTAGCGGGAGCAGATACGCAGTATTTT. Encoded protein: CASSYSGLAGADTQYF.

V usage is TRBV19 and J usage is TRBJ2-7; D is perhaps TRBD1 (6 bases). Trimming took off 3 bases at V and 4 bases at J, with 16 bases between the two ends. There are 15 residues in the CDR3. Germline lookup yields CDR1 LNHDA and CDR2 SQIVND (reference sequence). In DNA form, the CDR3 reads TGTGCCAGTAGTATGTATGGGCAGGGGTCGTACGAGCAGTACTTC. Amino acid sequence: CASSMYGQGSYEQYF.

The chain recombines TRBV10-3 with TRBJ1-4; 9 bases map to TRBD1. V lost 7 bases, J lost 8 bases, and 8 bases stayed unmatched. The CDR3 sequence is 14 residues long. From germline, CDR1 is ENHRY and CDR2 SYGVKD. The CDR3 DNA sequence: TGTGCCATCACCTACAGGGGGCGGTGGGAAAAACTGTTTTTT. Protein sequence: CAITYRGRWEKLFF.

The gene calls are TRBV19 and TRBJ1-1, with 8 positions matching TRBD1. This CDR3 comprises 15 residues. CDR1 and CDR2 (germline): LNHDA, SQIVND (reference sequence). Unmatched junction bases numbered 8, after V lost 3 bases and J lost 5 bases. CDR3 DNA: TGTGCCAGTAGTATTGAAAGGACAGGGTTGACTGAAGCTTTCTTT. This codes for CASSIERTGLTEAFF.

CDR3 residues: CASSVIPGGYTF. DNA for the CDR3: TGTGCCAGCAGCGTTATACCGGGGGGCTACACCTTC. The chain links TRBV9 to TRBJ1-2; D uncertain. CDR1 and CDR2 (germline): SGDLS, YYNGEE. V was pared by 2 bases and J by 8 bases, with 10 bases between. The CDR3 covers 12 residues. Full variable domain (remainder filled in from reference TRBV9 and TRBJ1-2): DSGVTQTPKHLITATGQRVTLRCSPRSGDLSVYWYQQSLDQGLQFLIQYYNGEERAKGNILERFSAQQFPDLHSELNLSSLELGDSALYFCASSVIPGGYTFGSGTRLTVV.

The chain links TRBV2 to TRBJ2-7; D might be TRBD1 (5 bases). Looked up from germline, CDR1 is SNHLY and CDR2 is FYNNEI. V shed 4 bases and J shed 4 bases, with 11 bases lying between them. The CDR3 totals 13 residues. CDR3 region: CASSAGYLYEQYF. The CDR3 DNA reads TGTGCCAGCAGTGCAGGGTACCTATACGAGCAGTACTTC.